The rows below give T cell receptor beta chains drawn from one sample of a study of Ad26.COV2.S vaccination and SARS-CoV-2 variants. The assay was immunoSEQ multiplex PCR, and TCRdb's table has in-frame clones only and misses some. Counted here are about half a million clones, roughly nine tenths occurring once; the ten biggest clones make up around 1.6%. The source was peripheral blood, collected in a trial of Ad26.COV2.S vaccine versus placebo. The receptor source for this set is a person between 18 and 65 years old who received the Ad26.COV2.S COVID-19 vaccine or a placebo. CDR3s include the opening cysteine and the closing phenylalanine or tryptophan. The D gene is left open where the match is weak. Clone size appears in some rows only: once, few, many, or a class for an expanded clone.

j_call,v_call,d_call,clone_size,cdr3_nt,cdr3_aa
TRBJ2-5,TRBV9,.,.,TGTGCCAGCAGCCCCCAAGGCCAGTACCAAGAGACCCAGTACTTC,CASSPQGQYQETQYF
TRBJ1-5,TRBV24-1,.,.,TGTGCCACCAGTGATTCGGACAGTTTTGGAGGCCCCCAGCATTTT,CATSDSDSFGGPQHF
TRBJ2-3,TRBV18,.,.,TGTGCCAGCTCACCGAGGGGAAAAACGGACCCCCCTGGGGATACGCAGTATTTT,CASSPRGKTDPPGDTQYF
TRBJ1-5,TRBV6-1,.,.,TGTGCCAGCAGTTCGACACAGGGTAGTAATCAGCCCCAGCATTTT,CASSSTQGSNQPQHF
TRBJ2-2,TRBV9,.,.,TGTGCCAGCAGCGTAGCGTCCGGGGAGCTGTTTTTT,CASSVASGELFF
TRBJ2-1,TRBV11-3,.,.,TGTGCCAGCAGCTTAACGGGAGCTGAGCAGTTCTTC,CASSLTGAEQFF
TRBJ1-1,TRBV19,TRBD1,.,TGTGCCAGTAGTATAGATGGGGGACAGGGGGGCTGGAACACTGAAGCTTTCTTT,CASSIDGGQGGWNTEAFF
TRBJ2-1,TRBV12-3/TRBV12-4,.,once,TGTGCCAGCAAACAGGACTATGAGCAGTTCTTC,CASKQDYEQFF
TRBJ2-3,TRBV6-5,.,.,TGTGCCAGCACTCTAGCGACGGGGTCCACAGATACGCAGTATTTT,CASTLATGSTDTQYF
TRBJ2-5,TRBV19,.,.,TGTGCCAGTAGTATATTTGTCAGTGAGACCCAGTACTTC,CASSIFVSETQYF
TRBJ2-3,TRBV18,TRBD1,.,TGTGCCAGCTCACCAGGGACAGGGGGAGATACGCAGTATTTT,CASSPGTGGDTQYF
TRBJ2-5,TRBV14,.,.,TGTGCCAGCAGCCCTAAAACTAGGGGGGTTCAAGAGACCCAGTACTTC,CASSPKTRGVQETQYF
TRBJ1-3,TRBV18,.,.,TGTGCCAGCTCACCCAATAGGGTGGGGCCAGGATACTCTGGAAACACCATATATTTT,CASSPNRVGPGYSGNTIYF
TRBJ2-3,TRBV28,TRBD1,.,TGTGCCAGCAGACCCTTGACAGGGCATGGGGCAGATACGCAGTATTTT,CASRPLTGHGADTQYF
TRBJ2-7,TRBV27,TRBD2,.,TGTTCGGTTATAGCGGGGGATCGGGAGCAGTACTTC,CSVIAGDREQYF
TRBJ2-3,TRBV7-9,.,.,TGTGCCAGCAGCACGCGCCCCACATCTACCCCCACAGATACGCAGTATTTT,CASSTRPTSTPTDTQYF
TRBJ2-1,TRBV14,.,.,TGTGCCAGCAGCCAAGACGTGCCGGGCTACAATGAGCAGTTCTTC,CASSQDVPGYNEQFF
TRBJ1-2,TRBV7-2,.,few,TGTGCCAGCAGCTCCCCGCAGGGCCCCTATGGCTACACCTTC,CASSSPQGPYGYTF
TRBJ1-1,TRBV27,TRBD1,.,TGTGCCAGCAGACGACAGGGGGAAACTGAAGCTTTCTTT,CASRRQGETEAFF
TRBJ1-1,TRBV12-5,.,.,TGTGCTAGTGGTTTGGGGGGTGGGACTGAAGCTTTCTTT,CASGLGGGTEAFF
TRBJ2-7,TRBV3-1/TRBV3-2,.,.,TGTGCCAGCAGCCTGCAGGGGGGAACCTACGAGCAGTACTTC,CASSLQGGTYEQYF
TRBJ2-3,TRBV2,TRBD2,.,TGTGCCAGCAGTCGACTAGCCGCGGATACGCAGTATTTT,CASSRLAADTQYF
TRBJ2-2,TRBV9,TRBD1,.,TGTGCCAGCAGCCCCCGGACAGGGACCACCGGGGAGCTGTTTTTT,CASSPRTGTTGELFF
TRBJ2-3,TRBV18,.,.,TGTGCCAGCGGGAACGCAGATACGCAGTATTTT,CASGNADTQYF
TRBJ2-7,TRBV18,.,.,TGTGCCAGCTTAAGAGGAGGATCCAACGAGCAGTACTTC,CASLRGGSNEQYF
TRBJ2-7,TRBV6-1,.,.,TGTGCCAGCAGTGAATCTGGTGGACGATACTACGAGCAGTACTTC,CASSESGGRYYEQYF
TRBJ2-3,TRBV14,.,.,TGTGCCAGCCGACGGACAGCCCTCACAGATACGCAGTATTTT,CASRRTALTDTQYF
TRBJ2-1,TRBV5-4,TRBD2,.,TGTGCCAGCAGTGGTGGTGCTAGCGGGGTCTACAATGAGCAGTTCTTC,CASSGGASGVYNEQFF
TRBJ1-2,TRBV14,.,few,TGTGCCAGCAGCCATGACGGACTGGTGCGTGGCTACACCTTC,CASSHDGLVRGYTF